This T cell receptor (beta chain) was retrieved from a study of cytomegalovirus exposure and HLA in healthy donors. Whole-study context: Researchers previously reported finding about 110 million unique TCR beta sequences from about 179 million T cells. Findings of the study overall: A later analysis linked a missense variant in DCLRE1C to the trimming of TCR beta V and J genes. Among the most significant clusters, several appeared linked to common viral pathogens in a later analysis.

PCR primers comprised 60 Vbeta and 13 Jbeta primers. Authors' methods: Later reanalysis found 80 million or so unique TCR beta chains, roughly 10 million of them shared. The protocol was immunoSEQ multiplex PCR, while the TCRdb copy is restricted to in-frame clones and leaves out a portion. The V and J calls and clone size were taken over from that table, and D and trimming were inferred from the DNA. The table has roughly 150,000 clones, about 70% seen once. Concerning this clone itself: Its antigen remains unidentified.

This CDR3 has 16 amino acids. The V gene end was trimmed by 3 bases and the J gene end by 1 base; junction bases not matched to a gene: 5. CDR1 and CDR2 (germline): MNHNS, SASEGT. The sequencing sample was made of PBMCs. The rearrangement links TRBV6-1 to TRBJ1-1; TRBD1 matches 10 bases. This receptor was obtained from a woman between 40 and 55 years old in good health and CMV-seronegative. The chain's CDR3 is CASSDGTGAGNTEAFF. In DNA form, the CDR3 reads TGTGCCAGCAGTGACGGGACAGGGGCTGGGAACACTGAAGCTTTCTTT.